Following are 27 T cell receptor beta chains from one sample sequenced in a study of low-dose radiotherapy and immunotherapy resistance in tumors. The TCRs were subjected to amplification over 20 PCR cycles employing a constant-region primer in conjunction with a V-primer adapter. TCRdb independently ran MiXCR on the reads; one entry per CDR3 protein. In the table there are around 57,000 distinct CDR3 sequences, 33% of which are singletons. The sample's time point: after trial treatment. Specified treatment: LDRT plus nivolumab, ipilimumab, low-dose cyclophosphamide and aspirin (RACIN trial). This specimen consisted of PBMCs, obtained after low-dose radiotherapy plus immunotherapy. The receptor set was obtained from a male donor with rectosigmoid adenocarcinoma.

This clonotype was counted many times. J is TRBJ2-7 and V is TRBV27, with 13 bases aligning to TRBD2. V dropped 7 bases and J dropped 3; count of bases not matched to a gene: 3. The V gene's germline CDR1 is MNHEY and CDR2 SMNVEV (reference sequence). The CDR3 consists of 14 residues. Here the CDR3 DNA reads TGTGCCAGCACCTGGACTAGCGGGGGCTACGAGCAGTACTTC. It codes for CASTWTSGGYEQYF.

To note about this clonotype: It is likely a read error: a sequence one base away is far more abundant. The V gene is TRBV7-3, the J gene TRBJ2-7; D is possibly TRBD1 (5 bases). V was shortened by 4 bases and J by 3 bases, with 19 bases between the two germline ends. Germline V lookup: CDR1 SGHTA, CDR2 FQGTGA. This CDR3 has 16 residues. The CDR3 coding sequence is TGTGCCAGCAGCTCCCCAGCTGGCAGGGTAATCTACGAGCAGTACTTC. It encodes CASSSPAGRVIYEQYF.

The chain has TRBV6-2 or TRBV6-3 and TRBJ2-7; 14 bases are a match to TRBD2. Germline CDR1 reads MNHEY; CDR2 reads SVGEGT. V lost 0 bases to trimming and J lost 0 bases; unmatched junction nucleotides: 4. The CDR3 extends over 18 amino acids. This CDR3 is CASSYSRTSGGSSYEQYF. The CDR3 nucleotides are TGTGCCAGCAGTTACTCTCGGACTAGCGGGGGGAGCTCCTACGAGCAGTACTTC.

The sample holds many counts of this clonotype. The V gene is TRBV6-2 or TRBV6-3, the J gene TRBJ2-4, with D hard to call. Germline CDR1 reads MNHEY; CDR2 reads SVGEGT. The CDR3 totals 10 residues. Trimming removed 5 bases at V and 11 bases at J, with 7 bases between. This chain's CDR3 is CASSAEVQYF. Here the CDR3 DNA reads TGTGCCAGCAGTGCAGAGGTTCAGTACTTC.

The gene calls are TRBV3-1 and TRBJ2-5, with TRBD2 as a possible D gene (5 bases). Germline V gene sequence: CDR1 LGHDT, CDR2 YNNKEL (reference sequence). V dropped 3 bases and J dropped 2 bases, with 19 bases sitting between them. The CDR3 totals 17 residues. This CDR3 is CASSQRDAGYYQETQYF. CDR3 coding DNA: TGTGCCAGCAGCCAGAGGGATGCGGGTTACTATCAAGAGACCCAGTACTTC.

CDR3 nucleotide sequence: TGCGCCAGCAGCACGGGACAGGGAGATTCCAATGAGCAGTTCTTC. Protein: CASSTGQGDSNEQFF. The chain employs TRBV5-1 and TRBJ2-1; the match to TRBD1 covers 9 bases. The CDR3 sequence is 15 residues long. With V trimmed by 4 bases and J by 6 bases, 8 bases remained unmatched. The germline CDR1 and CDR2 sequences are SGHRS and YFSETQ.

This clonotype was counted at least ten times. The CDR3 coding sequence is TGTGCCAGCAGGACTTTTAGGGAGGGCCTCTTTGAGCAGTACTTC. This codes for CASRTFREGLFEQYF. The V call is TRBV28, the J call TRBJ2-7; 7 bases match TRBD2. Germline values: CDR1 MDHEN, CDR2 SYDVKM. The CDR3 has 15 amino acids. V lost 6 bases and J lost 7; bases outside the gene matches: 15.

This clonotype was picked up a small number of times. This chain uses TRBV20-1 with TRBJ2-7, with D tentatively TRBD2 (6 bases). CDR1 and CDR2 (germline): DFQATT, SNEGSKA (reference sequence). The ends were cut back, 0 bases at V and 7 bases at J, with 19 bases in the middle. There are 15 residues in the CDR3. CDR3 DNA sequence: TGCAGTGCTAGAGATCTGGGGGGACCTGGTATGGAGCAGTACTTC. Translation gives CSARDLGGPGMEQYF.

The chain combines TRBV7-2 with TRBJ1-6; D call uncertain. The V end lost 5 bases, the J end lost 0 bases, and 8 bases lay between the germline ends. The CDR3 has 15 residues. CDR1 is SGHTA and CDR2 is FQGNSA in the germline V gene. The CDR3 sequence is CASSPLSSYNSPLHF. Here the CDR3 DNA reads TGTGCCAGCAGCCCCCTCAGCTCCTATAATTCACCCCTCCACTTT.

This chain uses TRBV9 with TRBJ1-2; a possible D gene is TRBD1 (5 bases). This CDR3 comprises 15 residues. Looked up from germline, CDR1 is SGDLS and CDR2 is YYNGEE. Trimming cost V 3 bases and J 4 bases, with 16 bases left between them. The CDR3 nucleotides are TGTGCCAGCAGCGCTCAAGCGGGGGACCTCTATGGCTACACCTTC. It yields the protein CASSAQAGDLYGYTF. The variable domain in full, with the rest retrieved from reference TRBV9 and TRBJ1-2, is DSGVTQTPKHLITATGQRVTLRCSPRSGDLSVYWYQQSLDQGLQFLIQYYNGEERAKGNILERFSAQQFPDLHSELNLSSLELGDSALYFCASSAQAGDLYGYTFGSGTRLTVV.

This clonotype was found many times. Written as DNA, the CDR3 is TGTGCCAGCAGTTTAGGGACAGGGGGAAACTACGAGCAGTACTTC. Its translation is CASSLGTGGNYEQYF. This sequence joins TRBV28 and TRBJ2-7, with 11 positions matching TRBD1. Trimming took 2 bases from V and 3 from J; bases not matched to a gene: 3. CDR1 and CDR2 (germline): MDHEN, SYDVKM. This CDR3 is 15 amino acids long. The variable domain in full, completed from reference TRBV28 and TRBJ2-7, reads DVKVTQSSRYLVKRTGEKVFLECVQDMDHENMFWYRQDPGLGLRLIYFSYDVKMKEKGDIPEGYSVSREKKERFSLILESASTNQTSMYLCASSLGTGGNYEQYFGPGTRLTVT.

V is TRBV3-1 and J is TRBJ1-5; 7 bases align to TRBD1. V was pared by 1 base and J by 7 bases, with 10 bases of the junction left unmatched. The CDR3 has 16 amino acids. Per germline, CDR1 LGHDT and CDR2 YNNKEL (reference sequence). In nucleotides, the CDR3 is TGTGCCAGCAGCCAAGCGGCTCAGGGGGGAGGCCAGCCCCAGCATTTT. This sequence encodes CASSQAAQGGGQPQHF.

The chain has TRBV21-1 and TRBJ2-7; TRBD1 is the table's D call, not checked against the DNA. TRBV21-1 is labeled a pseudogene. The CDR3 is 17 amino acids. Here the CDR3 DNA reads TGTGCCAGCAGCCGCCCAGGCCAGGGAATTATCCACTACGAGCAGTACTTC. It specifies CASSRPGQGIIHYEQYF.

This clonotype was observed many times. The J gene is TRBJ2-2, the V gene TRBV20-1, with D possibly matching TRBD2 (6 bases). Germline V gives CDR1 DFQATT, CDR2 SNEGSKA (reference sequence). The CDR3 has 15 amino acids. With 4 bases removed from V and 5 bases from J, the gap between germline ends came to 17 bases. The CDR3: CSAKVSEGRTGELFF. In DNA, the CDR3 is TGCAGTGCTAAGGTCAGCGAAGGGAGGACCGGGGAGCTGTTTTTT.

The J gene is TRBJ2-1, the V gene TRBV11-3; a weak D match, TRBD1 (5 bases). The CDR3 runs 13 residues. V was pared by 5 bases and J by 5 bases, with 10 bases between. Per the germline V gene, CDR1 is SGHNT and CDR2 is YENEEA. The CDR3 region has the DNA TGTGCCAGCAGCATCCGACAGCACAATGAGCAGTTCTTC. It encodes CASSIRQHNEQFF.

This clonotype was detected ten times or more. This rearrangement joins TRBV28 to TRBJ2-2; 11 positions match TRBD1. With 6 bases clipped from V and 6 bases from J, the junction kept 12 bases outside the gene matches. The V gene's germline CDR1 is MDHEN and CDR2 SYDVKM. This CDR3 contains 17 residues. CDR3 DNA: TGTGCCAGCAGCTACCTTATGGACAGGGGGCGATCCGGGGAGCTGTTTTTT. Translating it yields CASSYLMDRGRSGELFF. Using reference TRBV28 and TRBJ2-2 for the parts outside the CDR3, the full variable domain is DVKVTQSSRYLVKRTGEKVFLECVQDMDHENMFWYRQDPGLGLRLIYFSYDVKMKEKGDIPEGYSVSREKKERFSLILESASTNQTSMYLCASSYLMDRGRSGELFFGEGSRLTVL.

This clonotype was counted ten times or more. This sequence joins TRBV6-6 and TRBJ2-3; D is perhaps TRBD1 or TRBD2 (5 bases each). This CDR3 contains 17 residues. Germline V gene lookup returns CDR1 MNHNY and CDR2 SVGAGI (reference sequence). V lost 6 bases and J 0 bases, leaving 19 bases between the germline ends. For the CDR3, the DNA is TGTGCCAGCAGGGCTCGAGACCGGGACGCTAGCACAGATACGCAGTATTTT. This encodes CASRARDRDASTDTQYF.

This clonotype was detected ten times or more. V is TRBV4-1 and J is TRBJ2-2; D unresolved. This CDR3 has 13 residues. From germline, CDR1 is MGHRA and CDR2 YSYEKL. V was pared by 1 base and J by 7 bases, with 7 bases between. In DNA, the CDR3 is TGCGCCAGCAGCCAAGGCTTCGGCGGGGAGCTGTTTTTT. Encoded protein: CASSQGFGGELFF.

This clonotype was picked up many times. The J gene is TRBJ2-1, the V gene TRBV5-1; 7 bases agree with TRBD2. The CDR3 loop spans 15 amino acids. Germline values: CDR1 SGHRS, CDR2 YFSETQ. Trimming cost V 2 bases and J 1 base; bases outside gene matches: 3. The CDR3 sequence: CASSLRGGSYNEQFF. The CDR3 DNA is TGCGCCAGCAGCTTACGGGGAGGGTCCTACAATGAGCAGTTCTTC.

Ten or more counts support this clonotype. The chain uses TRBV30 and TRBJ2-1; no definite D call. Trimming took 6 bases from V and 4 from J, leaving 10 bases between them. The V gene's germline CDR1 is GTSNPN and CDR2 SVGIG (reference sequence). This CDR3 is 12 amino acids long. CDR3 protein: CACSRGYNEQFF. As DNA, the CDR3 is TGTGCCTGCTCCCGTGGGTACAATGAGCAGTTCTTC.

J is TRBJ2-1 and V is TRBV5-1; possible D gene TRBD2, 6 bases. V lost 0 bases and J lost 9, with 16 bases in between. Germline V gene data show CDR1 as SGHRS and CDR2 as YFSETQ. The CDR3 consists of 15 residues. CDR3 DNA sequence: TGCGCCAGCAGCTTGGAACGGGAGCTAAGCGGTGAGCAGTTCTTC. Amino acid sequence: CASSLERELSGEQFF.

The chain joins TRBV20-1 to TRBJ1-1, with TRBD1 identical over 7 bases. The CDR3 has 13 amino acids. CDR1 DFQATT and CDR2 SNEGSKA come from the germline V gene (reference sequence). The CDR3 coding sequence is TGCAGCGTCGGCGGACAGGCTCTGGGTGAAGCTTTCTTT. Residues: CSVGGQALGEAFF.

The chain joins TRBV12-3 or TRBV12-4 to TRBJ2-1; 13 bases line up with TRBD2. With V trimmed by 2 bases and J by 5 bases, 9 bases remained unmatched. The CDR3 is made up of 18 amino acids. The CDR3 DNA reads as TGTGCCAGCAGTTTATATCCGGGACTAGCGGGAAGGAACAATGAGCAGTTCTTC. Encoded protein: CASSLYPGLAGRNNEQFF.

This chain links TRBV21-1 with TRBJ2-1; TRBD2 is the table's D call, not checked against the DNA. TRBV21-1 is given as a pseudogene. The CDR3 consists of 20 residues. Here the CDR3 DNA reads TGTGCCAGCAGCAAGCTACTAGCGTACTGTATTCTGAGCTCCTACAATGAGCAGTTCTTC. Translation gives CASSKLLAYCILSSYNEQFF.

The chain is built from TRBV15 and TRBJ1-1; D uncertain. Germline V gene sequence: CDR1 LNHNV, CDR2 YYDKDF (reference sequence). V lost 0 bases to trimming and J lost 4 bases, with 9 bases between them. The CDR3 totals 14 residues. This CDR3 reads CATSRDLMGTEAFF. The CDR3 region has the DNA TGTGCCACCAGCAGAGATCTGATGGGCACTGAAGCTTTCTTT.

In this sample, this clonotype turned up a few times. V is TRBV28 and J is TRBJ1-5, with D perhaps matching TRBD1 (5 bases). With 2 bases removed from V and 7 bases from J, the gap between germline ends came to 12 bases. CDR3 size: 14 residues. Germline V gene lookup returns CDR1 MDHEN and CDR2 SYDVKM. The CDR3 loop is CASSLQGAGQPQHF. The CDR3 DNA reads TGTGCCAGCAGTTTACAGGGTGCCGGACAGCCCCAGCATTTT.

This clonotype was seen at least ten times. V and J are TRBV7-9 and TRBJ1-4; no reliable D call. Looked up from germline, CDR1 is SEHNR and CDR2 is FQNEAQ (reference sequence). The CDR3 has 13 amino acids. The germline V and J ends were trimmed by 8 bases and 8 bases, with 15 bases remaining between them. Here the CDR3 DNA reads TGTGCCAGCTCCCTAGGCCATGGCGAAAAACTGTTTTTT. Amino acids: CASSLGHGEKLFF.